This TCR beta chain was recorded in a study of blood T cell repertoires in COVID-19. Overall study context: The United States, Italy and Spain provided the acute and convalescent COVID-19 samples. Nucleic acid was either cDNA or gDNA, and it came from T cells, B-cell-depleted T cells, or PBMCs.

In this sample, this clone turned up a few times. Authors' analysis steps: From reference gene primer amplification, estimates of nucleated cell counts were derived. The repertoire was sequenced with immunoSEQ multiplex PCR; TCRdb's copy has only in-frame clones and lacks some. For V, J and clone size, that table is used; D and trimming come from the DNA. There are more than 150,000 clones in the sample; more than 85% occur only once, and around 0.53% lies in the top ten. This CDR3 is built from 13 residues. V lost 4 bases to trimming and J lost 5 bases; unmatched junction nucleotides: 1. The V gene's germline CDR1 is SGHAT and CDR2 FQNNGV.

The specimen was peripheral blood. The V and J genes are TRBV11-2 and TRBJ1-5; 8 bases line up with TRBD1. This clonotype originated in a man in his forties or fifties with acute or convalescent COVID-19. The CDR3 is CASSSQGDQPQHF. CDR3 nucleotide sequence: TGTGCCAGCAGCTCACAGGGGGATCAGCCCCAGCATTTT.